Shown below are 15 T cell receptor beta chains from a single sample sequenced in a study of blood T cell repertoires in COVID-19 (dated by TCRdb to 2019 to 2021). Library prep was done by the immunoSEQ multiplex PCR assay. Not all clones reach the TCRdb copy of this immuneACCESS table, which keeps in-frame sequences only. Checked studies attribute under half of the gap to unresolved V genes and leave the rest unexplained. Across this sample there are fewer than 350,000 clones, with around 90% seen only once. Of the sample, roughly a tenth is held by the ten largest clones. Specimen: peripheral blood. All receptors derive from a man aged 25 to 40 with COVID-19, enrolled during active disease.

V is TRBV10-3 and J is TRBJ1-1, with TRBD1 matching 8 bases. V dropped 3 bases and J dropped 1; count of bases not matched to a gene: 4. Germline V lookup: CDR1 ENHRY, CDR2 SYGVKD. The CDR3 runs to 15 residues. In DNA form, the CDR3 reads TGTGCCATCAGTGACCCCGGGACAGGGAACACTGAAGCTTTCTTT. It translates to CAISDPGTGNTEAFF.

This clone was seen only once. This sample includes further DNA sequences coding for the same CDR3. Here the CDR3 DNA reads TGTGCCAGCAGTTACGAGGGGAACACTGAAGCTTTCTTT. Protein product: CASSYEGNTEAFF. The rearrangement uses TRBV6-5 and TRBJ1-1; D not certain. The germline V gene encodes CDR1 MNHEY and CDR2 SVGAGI. The CDR3 is 13 residues long. V dropped 2 bases and J dropped 1 base, with 5 bases sitting between them.

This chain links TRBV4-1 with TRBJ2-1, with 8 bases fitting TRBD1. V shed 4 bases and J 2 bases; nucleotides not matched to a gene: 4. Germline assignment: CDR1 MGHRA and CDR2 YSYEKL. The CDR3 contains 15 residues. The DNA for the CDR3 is TGCGCCAGCAGCCTGGGACAGGAGGCCTACAATGAGCAGTTCTTC. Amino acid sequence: CASSLGQEAYNEQFF.

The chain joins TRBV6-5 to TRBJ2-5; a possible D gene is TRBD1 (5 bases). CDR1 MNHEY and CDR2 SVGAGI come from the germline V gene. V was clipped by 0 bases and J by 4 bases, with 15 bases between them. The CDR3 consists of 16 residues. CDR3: CASSYSTGRDRETQYF. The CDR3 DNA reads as TGTGCCAGCAGTTACTCGACGGGCAGGGATCGAGAGACCCAGTACTTC.

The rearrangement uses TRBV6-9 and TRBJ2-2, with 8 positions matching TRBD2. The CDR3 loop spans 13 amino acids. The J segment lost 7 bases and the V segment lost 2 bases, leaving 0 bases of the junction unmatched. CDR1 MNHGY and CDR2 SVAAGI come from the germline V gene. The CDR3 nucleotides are TGTGCCAGCAGTTATCGGGAGGGCGGGGAGCTGTTTTTT. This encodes CASSYREGGELFF.

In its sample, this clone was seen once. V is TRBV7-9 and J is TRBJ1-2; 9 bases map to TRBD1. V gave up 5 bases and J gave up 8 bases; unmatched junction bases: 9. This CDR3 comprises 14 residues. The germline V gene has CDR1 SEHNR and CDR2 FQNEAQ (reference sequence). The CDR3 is CASSLGQGEVGYTF. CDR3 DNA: TGTGCCAGCAGCCTGGGACAGGGCGAAGTGGGCTACACCTTC.

The CDR3 DNA sequence: TGTGCCACTGCGCTGGAGACCCAGTACTTC. Translating gives CATALETQYF. This chain links TRBV2 with TRBJ2-5; D remains unclear. CDR1 is SNHLY and CDR2 is FYNNEI in the germline V gene. CDR3 size: 10 residues. Trimming pared 10 bases from V and 5 bases from J, leaving 8 bases between.

The CDR3 sequence: CSVEGQGLGATNEKLFF. In nucleotides, the CDR3 is TGCAGCGTTGAGGGACAGGGGCTCGGAGCAACTAATGAAAAACTGTTTTTT. This chain links TRBV29-1 with TRBJ1-4; 10 nucleotides match TRBD1. Germline lookup yields CDR1 SQVTM and CDR2 ANQGSEA. The CDR3 consists of 17 residues. V was clipped by 3 bases and J by 0 bases; unmatched bases: 7. The complete variable domain, with remaining parts taken from reference TRBV29-1 and TRBJ1-4, reads SAVISQKPSRDICQRGTSLTIQCQVDSQVTMMFWYRQQPGQSLTLIATANQGSEATYESGFVIDKFPISRPNLTFSTLTVSNMSPEDSSIYLCSVEGQGLGATNEKLFFGSGTQLSVL.

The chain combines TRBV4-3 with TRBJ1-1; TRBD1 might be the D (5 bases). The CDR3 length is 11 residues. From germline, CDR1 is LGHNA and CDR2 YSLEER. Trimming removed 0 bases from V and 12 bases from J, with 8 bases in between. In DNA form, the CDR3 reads TGCGCCAGCAGCCAAGATAGGACAACTTTCTTT. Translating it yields CASSQDRTTFF.

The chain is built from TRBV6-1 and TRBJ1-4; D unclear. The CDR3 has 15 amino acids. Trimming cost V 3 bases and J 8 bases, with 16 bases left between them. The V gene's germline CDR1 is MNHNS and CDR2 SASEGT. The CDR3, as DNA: TGTGCCAGCAGTGAGCTGGGCCGTTTACGGGAAAAACTGTTTTTT. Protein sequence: CASSELGRLREKLFF.

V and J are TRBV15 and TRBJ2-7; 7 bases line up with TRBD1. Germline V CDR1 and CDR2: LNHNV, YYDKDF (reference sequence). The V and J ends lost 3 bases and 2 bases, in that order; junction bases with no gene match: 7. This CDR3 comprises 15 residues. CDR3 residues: CATSSGETGPYEQYF. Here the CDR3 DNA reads TGTGCCACCAGCAGTGGAGAGACAGGGCCCTACGAGCAGTACTTC.

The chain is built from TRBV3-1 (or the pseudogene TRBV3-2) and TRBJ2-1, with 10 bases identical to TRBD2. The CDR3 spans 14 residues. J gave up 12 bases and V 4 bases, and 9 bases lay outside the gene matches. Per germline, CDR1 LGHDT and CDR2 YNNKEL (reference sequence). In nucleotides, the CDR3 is TGTGCCAGCAGCCCAAGAGTTGGGACTAGCGTGCAGTTCTTC. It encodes CASSPRVGTSVQFF.

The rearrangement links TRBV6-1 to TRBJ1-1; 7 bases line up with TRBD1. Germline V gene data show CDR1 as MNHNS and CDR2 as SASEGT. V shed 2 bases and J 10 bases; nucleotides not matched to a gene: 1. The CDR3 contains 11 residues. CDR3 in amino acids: CASSERGRAFF. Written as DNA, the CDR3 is TGTGCCAGCAGTGAAAGGGGGCGAGCTTTCTTT.

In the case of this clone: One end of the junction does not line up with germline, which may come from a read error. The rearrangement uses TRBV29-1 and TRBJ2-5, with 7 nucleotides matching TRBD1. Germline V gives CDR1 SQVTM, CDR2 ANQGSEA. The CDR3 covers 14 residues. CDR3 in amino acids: CSVEEGFIGGYSHF. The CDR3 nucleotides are TGCAGCGTTGAGGAAGGTTTCATAGGGGGCTATTCCCACTTC.

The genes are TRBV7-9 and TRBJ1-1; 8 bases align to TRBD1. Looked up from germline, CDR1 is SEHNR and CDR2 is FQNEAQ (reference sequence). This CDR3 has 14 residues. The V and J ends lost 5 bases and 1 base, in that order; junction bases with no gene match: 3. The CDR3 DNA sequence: TGTGCCAGCAGCGGACAGGGTTGGAACACTGAAGCTTTCTTT. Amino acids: CASSGQGWNTEAFF.